Given below is one T cell receptor beta chain in context. Deletions cut 2 bases from V and 4 bases from J, with 19 bases between. CDR1 KGHSH and CDR2 LQKENI come from the germline V gene. The CDR3 loop spans 17 amino acids. Per the study methods: For nucleated cells, counts were estimated from reference gene primer amplification. Method: immunoSEQ multiplex PCR; TCRdb's copy keeps in-frame clones and lacks some. Clone size and V and J calls were adopted from that table, with D and trimming inferred from the DNA. The sample contains about 330,000 clones, about 87% of which appear only once. The data stem from a study of blood T cell repertoires in COVID-19. On the study more broadly: The samples span acute and convalescent COVID-19 from the United States, Italy and Spain.

The rearrangement uses TRBV18 and TRBJ2-3; the D is unclear. The clonotype was recovered from a young man with COVID-19, enrolled during active disease. Sequenced sample: peripheral blood. DNA of the CDR3: TGTGCCAGCTCACCAAGTCAGTTGGGCCTCACGGCAGATACGCAGTATTTT. Its protein is CASSPSQLGLTADTQYF.